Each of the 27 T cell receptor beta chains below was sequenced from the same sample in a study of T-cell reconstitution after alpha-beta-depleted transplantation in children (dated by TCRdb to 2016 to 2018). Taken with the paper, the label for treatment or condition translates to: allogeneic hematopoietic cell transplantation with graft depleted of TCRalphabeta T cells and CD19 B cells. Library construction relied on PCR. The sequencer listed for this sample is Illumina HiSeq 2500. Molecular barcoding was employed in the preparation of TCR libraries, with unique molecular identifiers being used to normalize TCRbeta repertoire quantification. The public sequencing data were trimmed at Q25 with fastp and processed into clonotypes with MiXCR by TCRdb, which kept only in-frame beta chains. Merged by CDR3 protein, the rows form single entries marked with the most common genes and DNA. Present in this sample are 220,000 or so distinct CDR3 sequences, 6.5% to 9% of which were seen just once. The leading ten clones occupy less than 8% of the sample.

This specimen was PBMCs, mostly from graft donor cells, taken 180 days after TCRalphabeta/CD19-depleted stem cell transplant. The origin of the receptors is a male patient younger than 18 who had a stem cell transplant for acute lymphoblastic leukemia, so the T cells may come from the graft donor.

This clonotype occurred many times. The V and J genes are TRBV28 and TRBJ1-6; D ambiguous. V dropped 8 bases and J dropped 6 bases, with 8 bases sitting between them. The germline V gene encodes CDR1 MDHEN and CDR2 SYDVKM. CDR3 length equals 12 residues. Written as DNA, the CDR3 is TGTGCCAGCCCAGACCGTAATTCACCCCTCCACTTT. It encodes CASPDRNSPLHF. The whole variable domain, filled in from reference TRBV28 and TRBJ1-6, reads DVKVTQSSRYLVKRTGEKVFLECVQDMDHENMFWYRQDPGLGLRLIYFSYDVKMKEKGDIPEGYSVSREKKERFSLILESASTNQTSMYLCASPDRNSPLHFGNGTRLTVT.

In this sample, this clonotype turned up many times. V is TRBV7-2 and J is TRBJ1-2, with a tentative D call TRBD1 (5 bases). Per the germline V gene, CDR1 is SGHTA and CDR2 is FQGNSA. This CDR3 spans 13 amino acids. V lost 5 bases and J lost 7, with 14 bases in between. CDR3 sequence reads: CASSPRQLSGYTF. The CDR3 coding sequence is TGTGCCAGCAGCCCCCGACAGTTATCTGGCTACACCTTC.

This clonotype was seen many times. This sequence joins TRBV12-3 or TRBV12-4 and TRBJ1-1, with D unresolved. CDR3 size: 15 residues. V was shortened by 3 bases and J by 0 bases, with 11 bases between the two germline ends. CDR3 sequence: CASSFVGFMNTEAFF. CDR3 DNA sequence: TGTGCCAGCAGTTTTGTTGGATTTATGAACACTGAAGCTTTCTTT.

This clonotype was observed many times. CDR3 protein: CASSQEGHRWAGELFF. In DNA, the CDR3 is TGTGCCAGCAGCCAAGAGGGCCACAGATGGGCCGGGGAGCTGTTTTTT. J is TRBJ2-2 and V is TRBV14; D unclear. This CDR3 is built from 16 residues. Germline values: CDR1 SGHDN, CDR2 FVKESK. The ends were cut back, 0 bases at V and 6 bases at J, with 14 bases in the middle.

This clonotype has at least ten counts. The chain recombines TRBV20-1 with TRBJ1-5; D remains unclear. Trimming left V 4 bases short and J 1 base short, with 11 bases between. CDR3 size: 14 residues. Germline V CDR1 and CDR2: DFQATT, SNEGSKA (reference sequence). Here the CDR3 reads CSAIRPGSNQPQHF. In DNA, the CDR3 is TGCAGTGCTATCCGCCCTGGGAGCAATCAGCCCCAGCATTTT.

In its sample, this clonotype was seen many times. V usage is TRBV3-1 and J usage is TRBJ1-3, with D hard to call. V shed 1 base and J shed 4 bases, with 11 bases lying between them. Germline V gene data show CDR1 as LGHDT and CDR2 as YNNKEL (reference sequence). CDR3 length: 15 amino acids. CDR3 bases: TGTGCCAGCAGCCAAGGACAAAAGCTCGGAAACACCATATATTTT. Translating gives CASSQGQKLGNTIYF.

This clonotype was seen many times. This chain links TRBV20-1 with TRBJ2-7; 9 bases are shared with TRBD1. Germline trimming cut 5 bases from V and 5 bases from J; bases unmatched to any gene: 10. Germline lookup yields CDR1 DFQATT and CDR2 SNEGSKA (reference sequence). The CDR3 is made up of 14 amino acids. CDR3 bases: TGCAGTGCTCCCCATTACAGGGGGCCTCACGAGCAGTACTTC. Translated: CSAPHYRGPHEQYF.

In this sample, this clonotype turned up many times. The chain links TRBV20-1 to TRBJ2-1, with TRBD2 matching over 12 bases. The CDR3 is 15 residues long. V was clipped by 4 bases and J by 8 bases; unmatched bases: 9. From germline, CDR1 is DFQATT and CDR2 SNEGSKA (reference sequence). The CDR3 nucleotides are TGCAGTGCTATCACGACTAGCGGGAGTGTCGATGAGCAGTTCTTC. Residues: CSAITTSGSVDEQFF.

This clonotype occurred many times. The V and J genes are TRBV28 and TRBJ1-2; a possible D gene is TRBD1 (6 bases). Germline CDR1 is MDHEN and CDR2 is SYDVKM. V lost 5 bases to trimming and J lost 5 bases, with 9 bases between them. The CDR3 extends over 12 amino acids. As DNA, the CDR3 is TGTGCCAGCAGTGGCAGGGGATATGGCTACACCTTC. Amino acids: CASSGRGYGYTF.

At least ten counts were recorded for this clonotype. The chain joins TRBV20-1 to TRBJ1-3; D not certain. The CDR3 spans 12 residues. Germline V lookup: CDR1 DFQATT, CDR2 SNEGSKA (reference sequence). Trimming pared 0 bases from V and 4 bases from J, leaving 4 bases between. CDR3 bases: TGCAGTGCTAGAGATCCCGGAAACACCATATATTTT. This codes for CSARDPGNTIYF.

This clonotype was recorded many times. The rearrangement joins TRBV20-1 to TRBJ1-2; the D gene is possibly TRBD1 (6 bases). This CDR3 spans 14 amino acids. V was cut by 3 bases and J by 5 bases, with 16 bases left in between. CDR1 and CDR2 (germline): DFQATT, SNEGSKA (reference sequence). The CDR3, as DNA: TGCAGTGCTAGTCGATCCAGGGGCCAGTATGGCTACACCTTC. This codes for CSASRSRGQYGYTF.

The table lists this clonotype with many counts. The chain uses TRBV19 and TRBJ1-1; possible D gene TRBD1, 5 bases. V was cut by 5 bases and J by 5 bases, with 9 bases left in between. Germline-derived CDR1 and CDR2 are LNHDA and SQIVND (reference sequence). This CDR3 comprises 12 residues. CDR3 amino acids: CASSVGATEAFF. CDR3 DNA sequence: TGTGCCAGTAGTGTCGGGGCAACTGAAGCTTTCTTT. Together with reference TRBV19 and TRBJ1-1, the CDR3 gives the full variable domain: DGGITQSPKYLFRKEGQNVTLSCEQNLNHDAMYWYRQDPGQGLRLIYYSQIVNDFQKGDIAEGYSVSREKKESFPLTVTSAQKNPTAFYLCASSVGATEAFFGQGTRLTVV.

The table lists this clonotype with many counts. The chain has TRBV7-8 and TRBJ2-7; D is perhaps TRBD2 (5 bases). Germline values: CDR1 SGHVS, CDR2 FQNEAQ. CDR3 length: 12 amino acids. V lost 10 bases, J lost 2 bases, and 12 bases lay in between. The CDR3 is CATSFGAYEQYF. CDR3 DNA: TGTGCCACCTCCTTCGGGGCCTACGAGCAGTACTTC.

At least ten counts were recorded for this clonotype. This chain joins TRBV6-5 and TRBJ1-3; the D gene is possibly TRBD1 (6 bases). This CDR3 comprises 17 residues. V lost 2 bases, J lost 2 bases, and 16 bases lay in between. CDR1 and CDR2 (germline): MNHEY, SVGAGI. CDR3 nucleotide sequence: TGTGCCAGCAGTTACGCCGTGGGGGCTTACCCTGGAAACACCATATATTTT. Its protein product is CASSYAVGAYPGNTIYF.

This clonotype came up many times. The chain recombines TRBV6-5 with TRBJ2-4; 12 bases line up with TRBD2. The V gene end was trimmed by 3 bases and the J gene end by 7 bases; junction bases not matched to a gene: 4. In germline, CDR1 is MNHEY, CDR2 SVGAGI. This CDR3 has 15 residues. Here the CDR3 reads CASSYLAGGPNIQYF. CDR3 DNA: TGTGCCAGCAGTTATCTAGCGGGAGGGCCGAACATTCAGTACTTC.

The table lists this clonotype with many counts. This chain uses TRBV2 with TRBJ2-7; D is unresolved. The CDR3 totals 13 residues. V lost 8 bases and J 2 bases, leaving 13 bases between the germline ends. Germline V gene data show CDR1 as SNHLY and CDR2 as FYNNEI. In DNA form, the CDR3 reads TGTGCCAGCGTCTTAACTGCCCCCTACGAGCAGTACTTC. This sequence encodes CASVLTAPYEQYF.

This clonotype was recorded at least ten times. The CDR3: CASSLGGRTNEKLFF. In DNA, the CDR3 is TGTGCCAGCAGCCTCGGGGGCAGGACTAATGAAAAACTGTTTTTT. This chain joins TRBV6-1 and TRBJ1-4; perhaps TRBD1 as D (6 bases). There are 15 residues in the CDR3. The V gene lost 6 bases and the J gene lost 2 bases, with 13 bases spanning the gap. Per germline, CDR1 MNHNS and CDR2 SASEGT.

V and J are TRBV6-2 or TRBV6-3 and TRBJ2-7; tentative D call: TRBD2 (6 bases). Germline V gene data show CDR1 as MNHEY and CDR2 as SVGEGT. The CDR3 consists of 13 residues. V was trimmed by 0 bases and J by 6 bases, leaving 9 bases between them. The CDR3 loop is CASSYSSGREQYF. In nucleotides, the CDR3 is TGTGCCAGCAGTTACTCGAGCGGGCGCGAGCAGTACTTC.

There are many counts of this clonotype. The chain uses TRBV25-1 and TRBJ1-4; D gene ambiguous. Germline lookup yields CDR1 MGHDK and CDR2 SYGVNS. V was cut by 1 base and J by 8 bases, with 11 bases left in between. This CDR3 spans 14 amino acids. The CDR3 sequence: CASSEFATGEKLFF. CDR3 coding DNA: TGTGCCAGCAGTGAATTTGCCACGGGCGAAAAACTGTTTTTT. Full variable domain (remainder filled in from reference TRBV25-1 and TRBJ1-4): EADIYQTPRYLVIGTGKKITLECSQTMGHDKMYWYQQDPGMELHLIHYSYGVNSTEKGDLSSESTVSRIRTEHFPLTLESARPSHTSQYLCASSEFATGEKLFFGSGTQLSVL.

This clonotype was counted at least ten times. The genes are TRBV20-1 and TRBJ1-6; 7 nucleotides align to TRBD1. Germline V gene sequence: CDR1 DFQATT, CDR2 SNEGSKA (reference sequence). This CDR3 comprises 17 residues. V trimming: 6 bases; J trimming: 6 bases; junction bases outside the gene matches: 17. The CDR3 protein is CSALPHLTGRANSPLHF. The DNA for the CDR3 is TGCAGTGCCCTACCCCATTTGACAGGGCGGGCTAATTCACCCCTCCACTTT.

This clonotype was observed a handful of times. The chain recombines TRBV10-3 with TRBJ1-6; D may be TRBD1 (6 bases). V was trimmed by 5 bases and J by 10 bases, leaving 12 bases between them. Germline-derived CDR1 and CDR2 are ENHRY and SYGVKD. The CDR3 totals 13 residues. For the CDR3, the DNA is TGTGCCATCAGTACAGGGAGTGTCTCACCCCTCCACTTT. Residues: CAISTGSVSPLHF.

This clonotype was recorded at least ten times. The CDR3 protein is CASSSLLRDRGQDEQYF. The CDR3 DNA follows: TGTGCCAGCAGCTCTCTCCTACGGGACAGGGGGCAGGACGAGCAGTACTTC. The chain is built from TRBV5-5 and TRBJ2-7, with 12 bases that match TRBD1. V dropped 3 bases and J dropped 5; count of bases not matched to a gene: 12. The CDR3 loop spans 17 amino acids. Germline values: CDR1 SGHKS, CDR2 YYEKEE (reference sequence).

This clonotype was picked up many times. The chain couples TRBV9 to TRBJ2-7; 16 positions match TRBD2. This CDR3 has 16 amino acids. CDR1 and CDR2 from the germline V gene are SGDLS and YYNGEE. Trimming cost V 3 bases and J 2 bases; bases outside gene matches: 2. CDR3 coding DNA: TGTGCCAGCAGCGACGGGACTAGCGGGGGGGCCTACGAGCAGTACTTC. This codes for CASSDGTSGGAYEQYF.

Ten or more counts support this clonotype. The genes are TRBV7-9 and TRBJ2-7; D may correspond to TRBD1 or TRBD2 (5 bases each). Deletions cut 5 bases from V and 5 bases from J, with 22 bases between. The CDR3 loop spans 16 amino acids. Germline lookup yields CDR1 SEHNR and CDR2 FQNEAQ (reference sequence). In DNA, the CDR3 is TGTGCCAGCAGCCAGACCGGGACCGCTTCGGGTAACGAGCAGTACTTC. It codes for CASSQTGTASGNEQYF.

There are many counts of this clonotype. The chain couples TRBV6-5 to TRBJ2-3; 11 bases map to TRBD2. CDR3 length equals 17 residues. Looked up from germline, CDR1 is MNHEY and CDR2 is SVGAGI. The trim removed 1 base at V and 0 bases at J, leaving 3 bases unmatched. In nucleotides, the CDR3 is TGTGCCAGCAGTTACTTGGGACTAGCGGCTAGCACAGATACGCAGTATTTT. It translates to CASSYLGLAASTDTQYF.

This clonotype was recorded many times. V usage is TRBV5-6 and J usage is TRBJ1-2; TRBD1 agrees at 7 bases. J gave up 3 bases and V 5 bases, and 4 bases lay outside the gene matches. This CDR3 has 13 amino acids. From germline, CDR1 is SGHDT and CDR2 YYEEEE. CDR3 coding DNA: TGTGCCAGCAGTCGTGGACAGGACTATGGCTACACCTTC. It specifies CASSRGQDYGYTF. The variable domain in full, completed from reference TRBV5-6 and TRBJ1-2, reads DAGVTQSPTHLIKTRGQQVTLRCSPKSGHDTVSWYQQALGQGPQFIFQYYEEEERQRGNFPDRFSGHQFPNYSSELNVNALLLGDSALYLCASSRGQDYGYTFGSGTRLTVV.

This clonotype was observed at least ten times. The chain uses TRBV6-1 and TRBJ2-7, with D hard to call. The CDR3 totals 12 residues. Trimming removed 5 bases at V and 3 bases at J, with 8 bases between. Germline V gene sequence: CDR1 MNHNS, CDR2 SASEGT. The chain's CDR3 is CASSLSIYEQYF. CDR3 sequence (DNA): TGTGCCAGCAGTCTCAGTATCTACGAGCAGTACTTC.